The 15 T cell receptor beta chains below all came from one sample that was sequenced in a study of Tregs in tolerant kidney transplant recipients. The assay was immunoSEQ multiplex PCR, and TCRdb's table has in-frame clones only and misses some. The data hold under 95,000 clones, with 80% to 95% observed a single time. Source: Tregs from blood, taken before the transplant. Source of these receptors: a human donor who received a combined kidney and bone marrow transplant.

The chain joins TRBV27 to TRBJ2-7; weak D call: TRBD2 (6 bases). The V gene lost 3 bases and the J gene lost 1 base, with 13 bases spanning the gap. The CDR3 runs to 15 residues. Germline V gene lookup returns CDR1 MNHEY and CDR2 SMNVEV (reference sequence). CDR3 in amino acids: CASSFYGRGSYEQYF. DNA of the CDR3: TGTGCCAGCAGTTTTTACGGGAGAGGGTCCTACGAGCAGTACTTC.

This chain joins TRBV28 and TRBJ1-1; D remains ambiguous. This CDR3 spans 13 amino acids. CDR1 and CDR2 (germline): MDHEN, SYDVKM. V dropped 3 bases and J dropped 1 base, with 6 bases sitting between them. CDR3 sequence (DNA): TGTGCCAGCAGTTTCGATAGGAACACTGAAGCTTTCTTT. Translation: CASSFDRNTEAFF.

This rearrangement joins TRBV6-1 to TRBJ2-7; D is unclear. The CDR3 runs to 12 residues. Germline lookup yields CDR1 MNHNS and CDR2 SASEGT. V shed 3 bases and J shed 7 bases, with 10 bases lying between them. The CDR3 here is CASSEGMREQYF. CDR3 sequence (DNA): TGTGCCAGCAGTGAGGGTATGAGGGAGCAGTACTTC.

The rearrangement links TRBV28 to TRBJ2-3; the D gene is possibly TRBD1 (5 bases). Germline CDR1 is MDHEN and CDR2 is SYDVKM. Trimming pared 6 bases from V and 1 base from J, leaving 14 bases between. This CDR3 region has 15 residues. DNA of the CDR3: TGTGCCAGCAGCTTCGAAGGGGTGGGCACAGATACGCAGTATTTT. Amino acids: CASSFEGVGTDTQYF.

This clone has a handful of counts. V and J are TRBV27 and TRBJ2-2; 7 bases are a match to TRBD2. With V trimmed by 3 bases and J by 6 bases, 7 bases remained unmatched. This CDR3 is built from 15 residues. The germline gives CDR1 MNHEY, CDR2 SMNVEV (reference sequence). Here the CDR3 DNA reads TGTGCCAGCAGTTTTGGAGGGAGGGTATCCGGGGAGCTGTTTTTT. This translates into CASSFGGRVSGELFF.

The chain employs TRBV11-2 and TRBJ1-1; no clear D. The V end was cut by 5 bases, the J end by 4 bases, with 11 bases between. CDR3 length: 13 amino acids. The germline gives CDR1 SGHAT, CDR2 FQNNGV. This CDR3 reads CASSVRVGTEAFF. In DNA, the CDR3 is TGTGCCAGCAGCGTCCGGGTTGGCACTGAAGCTTTCTTT.

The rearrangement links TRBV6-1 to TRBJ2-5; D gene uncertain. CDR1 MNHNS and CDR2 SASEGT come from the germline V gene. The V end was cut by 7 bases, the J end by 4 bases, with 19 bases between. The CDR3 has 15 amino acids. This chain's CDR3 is CASILTRPRRETQYF. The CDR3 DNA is TGTGCCAGCATTCTGACACGTCCCCGGAGAGAGACCCAGTACTTC.

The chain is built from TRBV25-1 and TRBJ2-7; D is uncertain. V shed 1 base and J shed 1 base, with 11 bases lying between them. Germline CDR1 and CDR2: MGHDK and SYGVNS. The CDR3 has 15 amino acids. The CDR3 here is CASSESGYSSYEQYF. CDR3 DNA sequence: TGTGCCAGCAGTGAATCTGGCTACTCATCCTACGAGCAGTACTTC.

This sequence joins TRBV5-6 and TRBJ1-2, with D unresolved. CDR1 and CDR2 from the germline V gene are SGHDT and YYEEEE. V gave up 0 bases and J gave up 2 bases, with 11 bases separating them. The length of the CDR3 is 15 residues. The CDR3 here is CASSLVDRWNYGYTF. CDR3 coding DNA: TGTGCCAGCAGCTTGGTAGATAGATGGAACTATGGCTACACCTTC.

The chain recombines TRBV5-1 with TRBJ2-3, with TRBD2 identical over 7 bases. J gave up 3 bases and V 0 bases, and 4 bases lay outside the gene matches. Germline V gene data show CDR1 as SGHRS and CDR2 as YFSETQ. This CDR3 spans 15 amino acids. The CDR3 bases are TGCGCCAGCAGCTTGGTGGCGGGAGCAACAGATACGCAGTATTTT. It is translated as CASSLVAGATDTQYF.

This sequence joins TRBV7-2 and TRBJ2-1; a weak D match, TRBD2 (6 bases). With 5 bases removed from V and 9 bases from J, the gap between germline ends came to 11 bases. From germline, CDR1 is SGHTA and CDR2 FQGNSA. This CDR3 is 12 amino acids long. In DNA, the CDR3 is TGTGCCAGCAGCCCAGAACTAGCTGAGCAGTTCTTC. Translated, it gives CASSPELAEQFF.

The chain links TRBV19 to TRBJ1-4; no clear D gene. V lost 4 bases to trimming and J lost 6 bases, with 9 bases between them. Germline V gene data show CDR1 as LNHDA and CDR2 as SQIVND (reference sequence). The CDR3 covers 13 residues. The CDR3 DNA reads TGTGCCAGTAGTAATGGGGTTCATGAAAAACTGTTTTTT. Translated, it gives CASSNGVHEKLFF.

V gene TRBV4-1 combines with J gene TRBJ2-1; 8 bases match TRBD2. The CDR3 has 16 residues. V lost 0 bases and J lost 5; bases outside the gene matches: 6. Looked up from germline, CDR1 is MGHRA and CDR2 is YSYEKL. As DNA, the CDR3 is TGCGCCAGCAGCCAAGAGGTTAGCGGGGTACACAATGAGCAGTTCTTC. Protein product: CASSQEVSGVHNEQFF.

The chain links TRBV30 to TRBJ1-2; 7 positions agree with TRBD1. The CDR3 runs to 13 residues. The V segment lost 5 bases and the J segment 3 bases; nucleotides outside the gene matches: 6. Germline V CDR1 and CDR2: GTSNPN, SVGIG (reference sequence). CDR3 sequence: CAWGRDSYYGYTF. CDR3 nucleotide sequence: TGTGCCTGGGGTAGGGACAGCTACTATGGCTACACCTTC.

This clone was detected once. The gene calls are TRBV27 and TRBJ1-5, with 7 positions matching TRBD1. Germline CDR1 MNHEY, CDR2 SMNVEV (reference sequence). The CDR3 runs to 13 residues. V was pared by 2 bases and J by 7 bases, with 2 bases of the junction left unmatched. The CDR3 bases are TGTGCCAGCAGTTTACTCAGGGGGCAGCCCCAGCATTTT. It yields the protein CASSLLRGQPQHF.